The present entry profiles one TCR beta chain with its context. This sample is drawn from a study of blood T cell repertoires in COVID-19. Turning to the study itself: COVID-19 samples from acute and convalescent phases originated in the United States, Italy and Spain. In each case, the material was cDNA or gDNA derived from T cells, B-cell-depleted T cells, or PBMCs.

In the original processing: Reference gene primer amplification gave nucleated cell count estimates. Assay used: immunoSEQ multiplex PCR; TCRdb lists only in-frame clones, some missing. The V and J calls and clone size were taken over from that table, and D and trimming were inferred from the DNA. The sample lists around 67,000 clones, around 85% seen once, with roughly a fifth in the top ten. Material for sequencing was peripheral blood. This TCR came from a woman aged 80 or over with acute or convalescent COVID-19.

The CDR3 sequence: CASSLVGGTSQGNTIYF. CDR3 DNA sequence: TGTGCCAGCAGCTTGGTGGGGGGGACCTCTCAGGGAAACACCATATATTTT. The genes are TRBV7-8 and TRBJ1-3; D might be TRBD1 (5 bases). The CDR3 length is 17 residues. Trimming took 3 bases from V and 4 from J, leaving 19 bases between them. Germline assignment: CDR1 SGHVS and CDR2 FQNEAQ.